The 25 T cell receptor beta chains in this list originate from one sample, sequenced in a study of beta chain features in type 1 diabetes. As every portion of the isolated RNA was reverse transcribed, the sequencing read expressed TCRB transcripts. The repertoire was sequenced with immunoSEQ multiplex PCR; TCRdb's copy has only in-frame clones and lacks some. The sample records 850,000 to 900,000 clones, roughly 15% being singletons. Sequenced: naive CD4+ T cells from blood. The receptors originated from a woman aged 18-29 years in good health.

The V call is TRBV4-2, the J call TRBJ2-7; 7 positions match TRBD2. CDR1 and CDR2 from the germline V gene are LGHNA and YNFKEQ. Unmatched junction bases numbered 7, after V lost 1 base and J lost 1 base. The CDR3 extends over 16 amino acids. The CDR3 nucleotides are TGTGCCAGCAGCCAAGTCTCGGCTAGCGGTTCCTACGAGCAGTACTTC. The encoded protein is CASSQVSASGSYEQYF.

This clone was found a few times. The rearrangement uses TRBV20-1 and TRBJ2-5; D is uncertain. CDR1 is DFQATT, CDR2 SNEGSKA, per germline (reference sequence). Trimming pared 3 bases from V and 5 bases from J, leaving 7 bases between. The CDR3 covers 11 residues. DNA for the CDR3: TGCAGTGCTAGGACTGGGGAGACCCAGTACTTC. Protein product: CSARTGETQYF.

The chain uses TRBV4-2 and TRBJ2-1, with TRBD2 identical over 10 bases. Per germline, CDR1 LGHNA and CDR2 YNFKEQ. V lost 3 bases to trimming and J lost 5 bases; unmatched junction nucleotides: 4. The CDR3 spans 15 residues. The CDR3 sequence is CASSQSLAGNNEQFF. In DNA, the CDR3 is TGTGCCAGCAGCCAGTCACTAGCGGGGAACAATGAGCAGTTCTTC.

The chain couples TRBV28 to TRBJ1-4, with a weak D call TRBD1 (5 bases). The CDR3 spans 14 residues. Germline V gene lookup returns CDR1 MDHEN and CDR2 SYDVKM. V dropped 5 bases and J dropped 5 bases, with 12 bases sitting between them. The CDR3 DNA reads TGTGCCAGCAGTATAGGTCGGGGGAATGAAAAACTGTTTTTT. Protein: CASSIGRGNEKLFF.

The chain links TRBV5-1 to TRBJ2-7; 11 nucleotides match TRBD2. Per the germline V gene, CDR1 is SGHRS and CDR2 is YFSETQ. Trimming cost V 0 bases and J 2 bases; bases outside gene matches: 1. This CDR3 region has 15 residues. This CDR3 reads CASSLAGLAAYEQYF. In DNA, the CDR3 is TGCGCCAGCAGCTTGGCGGGACTAGCGGCCTACGAGCAGTACTTC.

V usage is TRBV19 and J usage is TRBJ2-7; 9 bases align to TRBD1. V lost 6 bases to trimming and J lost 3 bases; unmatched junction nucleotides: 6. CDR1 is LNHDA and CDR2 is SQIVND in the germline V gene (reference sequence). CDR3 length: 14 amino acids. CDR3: CASSNGQGIYEQYF. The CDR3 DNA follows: TGTGCCAGTAGCAACGGACAGGGGATCTACGAGCAGTACTTC.

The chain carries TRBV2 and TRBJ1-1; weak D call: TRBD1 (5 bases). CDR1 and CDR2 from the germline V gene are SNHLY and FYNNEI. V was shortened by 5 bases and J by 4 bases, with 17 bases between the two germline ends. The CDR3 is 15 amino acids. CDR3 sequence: CASSRRIGGGTEAFF. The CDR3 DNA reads TGTGCCAGCAGTCGACGGATCGGGGGGGGCACTGAAGCTTTCTTT.

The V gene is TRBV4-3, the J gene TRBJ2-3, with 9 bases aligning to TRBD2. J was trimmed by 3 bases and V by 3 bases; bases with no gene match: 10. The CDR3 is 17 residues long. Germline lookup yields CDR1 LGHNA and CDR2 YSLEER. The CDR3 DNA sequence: TGCGCCAGCAGCCAGAGCCCCCCCCTAGCGGGGACAGATACGCAGTATTTT. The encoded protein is CASSQSPPLAGTDTQYF.

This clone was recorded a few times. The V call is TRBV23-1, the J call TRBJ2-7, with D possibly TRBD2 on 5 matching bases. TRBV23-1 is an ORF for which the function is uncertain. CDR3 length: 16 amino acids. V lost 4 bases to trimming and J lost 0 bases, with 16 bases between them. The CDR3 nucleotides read TGCGCCAGCAGTCGTGGGTCCGGGAAAAGCTCCTACGAGCAGTACTTC. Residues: CASSRGSGKSSYEQYF.

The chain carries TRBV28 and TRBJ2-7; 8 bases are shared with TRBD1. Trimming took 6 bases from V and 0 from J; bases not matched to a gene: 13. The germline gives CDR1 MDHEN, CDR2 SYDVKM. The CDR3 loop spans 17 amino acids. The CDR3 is CASSTNPGTGSSYEQYF. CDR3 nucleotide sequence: TGTGCCAGCAGCACCAATCCCGGGACAGGAAGCTCCTACGAGCAGTACTTC.

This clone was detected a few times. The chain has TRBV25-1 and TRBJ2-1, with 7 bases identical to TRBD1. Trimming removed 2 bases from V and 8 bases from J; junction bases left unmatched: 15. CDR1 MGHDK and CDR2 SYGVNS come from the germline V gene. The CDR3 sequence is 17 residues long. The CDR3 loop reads CASSETAVTGSRDEQFF. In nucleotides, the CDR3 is TGTGCCAGCAGTGAAACGGCCGTGACAGGGAGTCGGGATGAGCAGTTCTTC.

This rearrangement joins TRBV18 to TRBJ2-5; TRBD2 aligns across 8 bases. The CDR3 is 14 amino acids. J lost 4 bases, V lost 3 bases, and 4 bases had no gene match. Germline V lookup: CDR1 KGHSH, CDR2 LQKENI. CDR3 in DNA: TGTGCCAGCTCACCCCTAGCGGGTGGAGAGACCCAGTACTTC. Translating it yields CASSPLAGGETQYF.

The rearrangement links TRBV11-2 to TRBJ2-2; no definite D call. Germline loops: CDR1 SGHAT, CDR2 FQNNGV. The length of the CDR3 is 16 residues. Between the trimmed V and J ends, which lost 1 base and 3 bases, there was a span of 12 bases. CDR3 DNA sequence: TGTGCCAGCAGCTTAGTCTCCGGAGCCTACACCGGGGAGCTGTTTTTT. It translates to CASSLVSGAYTGELFF. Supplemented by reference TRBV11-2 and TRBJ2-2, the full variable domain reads EAGVAQSPRYKIIEKRQSVAFWCNPISGHATLYWYQQILGQGPKLLIQFQNNGVVDDSQLPKDRFSAERLKGVDSTLKIQPAKLEDSAVYLCASSLVSGAYTGELFFGEGSRLTVL.

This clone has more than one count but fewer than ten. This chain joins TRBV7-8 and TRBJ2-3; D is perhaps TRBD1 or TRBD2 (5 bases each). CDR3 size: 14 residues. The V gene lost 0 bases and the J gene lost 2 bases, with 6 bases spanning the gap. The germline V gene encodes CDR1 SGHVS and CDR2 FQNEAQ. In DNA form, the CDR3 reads TGTGCCAGCAGCTTAGCGGGGGTCACAGATACGCAGTATTTT. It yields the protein CASSLAGVTDTQYF.

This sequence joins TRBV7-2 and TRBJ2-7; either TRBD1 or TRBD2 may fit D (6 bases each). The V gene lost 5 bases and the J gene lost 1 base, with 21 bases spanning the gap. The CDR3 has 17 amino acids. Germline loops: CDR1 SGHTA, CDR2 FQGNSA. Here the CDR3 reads CASSPIGGRAGSYEQYF. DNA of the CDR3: TGTGCCAGCAGCCCCATAGGGGGGCGGGCGGGATCCTACGAGCAGTACTTC.

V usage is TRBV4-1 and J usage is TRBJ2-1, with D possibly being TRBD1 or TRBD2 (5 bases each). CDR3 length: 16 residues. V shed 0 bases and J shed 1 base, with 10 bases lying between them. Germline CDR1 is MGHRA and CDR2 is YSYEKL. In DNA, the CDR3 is TGCGCCAGCAGCCAAGAGAGGGGTCTGTCCTACAATGAGCAGTTCTTC. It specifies CASSQERGLSYNEQFF.

Here the CDR3 DNA reads TGTGCCAGCAGTTACCTGTCGGCAGGGCCCTACGAGCAGTACTTC. It encodes CASSYLSAGPYEQYF. The gene calls are TRBV6-6 and TRBJ2-7; TRBD1 is a possible D gene (5 bases). The CDR3 is 15 residues long. Looked up from germline, CDR1 is MNHNY and CDR2 is SVGAGI (reference sequence). V gave up 2 bases and J gave up 2 bases, with 13 bases separating them.

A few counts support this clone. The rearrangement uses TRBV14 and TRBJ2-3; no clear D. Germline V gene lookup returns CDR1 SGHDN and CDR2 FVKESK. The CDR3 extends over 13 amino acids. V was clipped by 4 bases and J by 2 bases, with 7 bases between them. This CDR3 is CASSRQLTDTQYF. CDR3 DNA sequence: TGTGCCAGCAGCCGTCAGCTCACAGATACGCAGTATTTT.

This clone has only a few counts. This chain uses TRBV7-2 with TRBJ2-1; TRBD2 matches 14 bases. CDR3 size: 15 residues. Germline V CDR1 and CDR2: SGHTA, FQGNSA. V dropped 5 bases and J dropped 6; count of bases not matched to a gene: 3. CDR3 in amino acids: CASSRTSGRFNEQFF. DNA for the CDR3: TGTGCCAGCAGCCGGACTAGCGGGAGGTTCAATGAGCAGTTCTTC.

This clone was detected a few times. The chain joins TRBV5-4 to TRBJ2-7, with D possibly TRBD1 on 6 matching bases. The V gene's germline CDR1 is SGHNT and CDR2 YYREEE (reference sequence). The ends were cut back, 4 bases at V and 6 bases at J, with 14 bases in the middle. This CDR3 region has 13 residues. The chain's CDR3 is CASSVPGAGEQYF. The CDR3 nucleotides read TGTGCCAGCAGCGTGCCAGGGGCTGGCGAGCAGTACTTC.

CDR3 nucleotide sequence: TGTGCCAGCAGTCCCCTTGACAGTCACGAGCAGTACTTC. Translation: CASSPLDSHEQYF. V and J are TRBV28 and TRBJ2-7; possible D gene TRBD1, 5 bases. Per the germline V gene, CDR1 is MDHEN and CDR2 is SYDVKM. Trimming took 5 bases from V and 5 from J, leaving 13 bases between them. The CDR3 sequence is 13 residues long.

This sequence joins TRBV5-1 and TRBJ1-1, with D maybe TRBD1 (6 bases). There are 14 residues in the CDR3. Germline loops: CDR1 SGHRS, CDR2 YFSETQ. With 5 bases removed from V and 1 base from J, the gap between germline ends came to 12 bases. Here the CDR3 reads CASRVGAQNTEAFF. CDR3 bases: TGCGCCAGCAGGGTGGGGGCGCAGAACACTGAAGCTTTCTTT.

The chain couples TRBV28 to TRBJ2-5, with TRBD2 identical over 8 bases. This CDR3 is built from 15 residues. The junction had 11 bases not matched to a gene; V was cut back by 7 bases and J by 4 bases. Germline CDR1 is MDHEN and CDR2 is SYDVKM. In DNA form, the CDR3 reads TGTGCCAGCACAAGCGGGACTAGTTTTAGAGAGACCCAGTACTTC. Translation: CASTSGTSFRETQYF.

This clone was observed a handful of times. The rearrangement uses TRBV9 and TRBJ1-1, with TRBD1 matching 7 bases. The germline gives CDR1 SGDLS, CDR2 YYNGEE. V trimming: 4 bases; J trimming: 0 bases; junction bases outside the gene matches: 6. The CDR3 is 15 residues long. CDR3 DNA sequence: TGTGCCAGCAGCTCCTCGGGACAGATGAACACTGAAGCTTTCTTT. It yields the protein CASSSSGQMNTEAFF.

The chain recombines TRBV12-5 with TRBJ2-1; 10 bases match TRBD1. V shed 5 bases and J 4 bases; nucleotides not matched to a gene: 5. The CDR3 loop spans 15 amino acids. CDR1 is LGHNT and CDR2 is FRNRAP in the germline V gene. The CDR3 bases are TGTGCTAGTGGTCTAGGACAGGGGGATTACAATGAGCAGTTCTTC. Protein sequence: CASGLGQGDYNEQFF.